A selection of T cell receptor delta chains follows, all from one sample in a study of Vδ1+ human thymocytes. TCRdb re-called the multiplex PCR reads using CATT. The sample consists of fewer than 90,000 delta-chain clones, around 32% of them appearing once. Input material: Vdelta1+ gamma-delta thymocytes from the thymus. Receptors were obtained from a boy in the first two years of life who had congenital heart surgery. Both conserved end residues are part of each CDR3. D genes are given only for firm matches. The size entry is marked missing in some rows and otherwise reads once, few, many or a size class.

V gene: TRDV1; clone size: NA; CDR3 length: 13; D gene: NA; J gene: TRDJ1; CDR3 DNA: TGTGCTCTTGGGGAACGTATATCCGATAAACTCATCTTT; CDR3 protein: CALGERISDKLIF
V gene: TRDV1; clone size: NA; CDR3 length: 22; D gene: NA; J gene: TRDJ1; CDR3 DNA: TGTGCTCTTGGGAACTCCCCGAGCCTTCCCCTCTTCGCACCGACCTACACCGATAAACTCATCTTT; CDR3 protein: CALGNSPSLPLFAPTYTDKLIF
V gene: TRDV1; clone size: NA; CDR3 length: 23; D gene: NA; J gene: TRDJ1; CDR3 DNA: TGTGCTCTTGGGAGCGGGGTTCTTCCTACTCCGTACTGGGGGACGAAGGGCACCGATAAACTCATCTTT; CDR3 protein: CALGSGVLPTPYWGTKGTDKLIF
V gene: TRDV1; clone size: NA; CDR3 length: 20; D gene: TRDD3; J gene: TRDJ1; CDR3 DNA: TGTGCTCTTGGGGATCCACATACTGGGGGATTAAAGTCCACCACCGATAAACTCATCTTT; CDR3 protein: CALGDPHTGGLKSTTDKLIF
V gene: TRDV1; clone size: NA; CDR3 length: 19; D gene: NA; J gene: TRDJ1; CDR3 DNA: TGTGCTCTTGGGCTCTATTCAGTCCTGTTCATGACCAAAATCGATAAACTCATCTTT; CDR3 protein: CALGLYSVLFMTKIDKLIF
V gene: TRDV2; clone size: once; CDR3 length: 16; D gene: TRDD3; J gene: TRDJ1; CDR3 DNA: TGTGCCTGTGACCCCGTACTGGGGGGACACACCGATAAACTCATCTTT; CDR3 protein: CACDPVLGGHTDKLIF
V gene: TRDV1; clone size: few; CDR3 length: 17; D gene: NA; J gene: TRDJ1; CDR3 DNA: TGTGCTCTTGGGGAAATGTCGCCTATTGCCGATGGGGATAAACTCATCTTT; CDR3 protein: CALGEMSPIADGDKLIF
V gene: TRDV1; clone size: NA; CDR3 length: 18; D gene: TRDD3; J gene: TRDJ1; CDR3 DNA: TGTGCTCTTGGGGGATCCACGTGTACTGGGGGTTACACCGATAAACTCATCTTT; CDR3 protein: CALGGSTCTGGYTDKLIF
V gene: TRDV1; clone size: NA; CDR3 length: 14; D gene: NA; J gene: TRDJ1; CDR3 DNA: TGTGCTCTTGGGCATCGTCCCCCCCGAGGTAAACTCATCTTT; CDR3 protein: CALGHRPPRGKLIF
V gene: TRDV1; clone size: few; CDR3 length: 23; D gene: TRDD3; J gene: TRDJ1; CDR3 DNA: TGTGCTCTTGGGACCCGGAGGCCTTCCGGTGATTGGGGGATAAGCGGGAGAACCGATAAACTCATCTTT; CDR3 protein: CALGTRRPSGDWGISGRTDKLIF
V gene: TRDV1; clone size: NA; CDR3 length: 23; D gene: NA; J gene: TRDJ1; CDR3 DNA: TGTGCTCTTGGGGAAATCCGCCTACCTTCCCGATTGAAAGGGATACCGTACACCGATAAACTCATCTTT; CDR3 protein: CALGEIRLPSRLKGIPYTDKLIF
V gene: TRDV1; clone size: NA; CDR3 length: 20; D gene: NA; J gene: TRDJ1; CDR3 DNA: TGTGCTCTTGGGGGGTTCAGACCCTTCAGACGACGAAGGTTTACCGATAAACTCATCTTT; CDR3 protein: CALGGFRPFRRRRFTDKLIF
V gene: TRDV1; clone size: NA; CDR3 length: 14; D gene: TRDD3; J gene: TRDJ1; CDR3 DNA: TGTGCTCTTGGGAGGGATACGCGTACCGATAAACTCATCTTT; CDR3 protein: CALGRDTRTDKLIF
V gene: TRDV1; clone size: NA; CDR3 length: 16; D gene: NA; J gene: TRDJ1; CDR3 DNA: TGTGCTCTTGGGGAACGAGGGCCCGTGTGCCGCAATAAACTCATCTTT; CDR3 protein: CALGERGPVCRNKLIF
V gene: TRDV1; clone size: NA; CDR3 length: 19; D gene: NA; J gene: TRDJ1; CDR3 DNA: TGTGCTCTTGGGGATTTACGGAGGGGTCGATTGGGGTACACCGATAAACTCATCTTT; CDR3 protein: CALGDLRRGRLGYTDKLIF
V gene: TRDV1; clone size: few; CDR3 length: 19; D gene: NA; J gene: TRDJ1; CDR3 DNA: TGTGCTCTTGGGGAACCTAGAAGGAGGACTTCCCCGAACACCGATAAACTCATCTTT; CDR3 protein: CALGEPRRRTSPNTDKLIF
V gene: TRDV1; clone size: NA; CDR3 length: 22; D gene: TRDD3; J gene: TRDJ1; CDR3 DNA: TGTGCTCTTGGGGAAGGACCGAGCCCGCCACGTTCGTACTGGGGAGGCACCGATAAACTCATCTTT; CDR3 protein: CALGEGPSPPRSYWGGTDKLIF
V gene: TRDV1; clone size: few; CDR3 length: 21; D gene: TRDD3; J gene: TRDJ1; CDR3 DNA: TGTGCTCTTGGGGAATCTCCCTCGGCTATGTACTGGGGGCTTGGTACCGATAAACTCATCTTT; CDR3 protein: CALGESPSAMYWGLGTDKLIF
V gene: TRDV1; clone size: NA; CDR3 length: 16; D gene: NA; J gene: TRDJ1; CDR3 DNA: TGTGCTCTTGGGGTCACCAAGGCCGGGCGCAAGGGTAAACTCATCTTT; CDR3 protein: CALGVTKAGRKGKLIF
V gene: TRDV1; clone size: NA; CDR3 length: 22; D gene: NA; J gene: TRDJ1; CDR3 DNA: TGTGCTCTTGGGTCTACTTCCTTTTTAATTCCTGCGCGAATGGTAAACACCGATAAACTCATCTTT; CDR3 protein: CALGSTSFLIPARMVNTDKLIF
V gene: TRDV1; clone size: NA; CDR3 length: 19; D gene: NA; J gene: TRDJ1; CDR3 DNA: TGTGCTCTTGGGGAACGGATTCCTCGACTGGGATCGTACACCGATAAACTCATCTTT; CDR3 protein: CALGERIPRLGSYTDKLIF
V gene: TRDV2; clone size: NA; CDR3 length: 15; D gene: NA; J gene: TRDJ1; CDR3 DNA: TGTGCCTGTGACACGGGTACTGGGTACACCGATAAACTCATCTTT; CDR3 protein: CACDTGTGYTDKLIF